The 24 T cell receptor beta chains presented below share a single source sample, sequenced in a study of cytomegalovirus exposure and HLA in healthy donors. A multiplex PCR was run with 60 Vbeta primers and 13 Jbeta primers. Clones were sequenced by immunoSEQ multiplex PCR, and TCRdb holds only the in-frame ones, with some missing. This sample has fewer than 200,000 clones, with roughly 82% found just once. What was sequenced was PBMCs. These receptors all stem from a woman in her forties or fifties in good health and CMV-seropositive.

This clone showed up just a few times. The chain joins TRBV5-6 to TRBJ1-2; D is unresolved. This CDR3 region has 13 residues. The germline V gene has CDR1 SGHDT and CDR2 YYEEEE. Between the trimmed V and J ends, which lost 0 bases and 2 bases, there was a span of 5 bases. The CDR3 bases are TGTGCCAGCAGCTTGGAACAGAACTATGGCTACACCTTC. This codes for CASSLEQNYGYTF.

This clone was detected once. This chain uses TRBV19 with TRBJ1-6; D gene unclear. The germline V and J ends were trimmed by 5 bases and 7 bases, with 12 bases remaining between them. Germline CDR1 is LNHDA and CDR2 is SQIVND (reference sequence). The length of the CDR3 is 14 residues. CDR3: CASSLAGDNSPLHF. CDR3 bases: TGTGCCAGTAGTCTGGCGGGAGACAATTCACCCCTCCACTTT.

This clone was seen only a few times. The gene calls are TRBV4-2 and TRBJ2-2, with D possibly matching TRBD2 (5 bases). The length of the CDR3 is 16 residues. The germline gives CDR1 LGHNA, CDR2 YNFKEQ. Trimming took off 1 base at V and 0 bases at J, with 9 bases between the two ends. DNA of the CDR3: TGTGCCAGCAGCCAAGTTGAGCGGTCGAACACCGGGGAGCTGTTTTTT. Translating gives CASSQVERSNTGELFF.

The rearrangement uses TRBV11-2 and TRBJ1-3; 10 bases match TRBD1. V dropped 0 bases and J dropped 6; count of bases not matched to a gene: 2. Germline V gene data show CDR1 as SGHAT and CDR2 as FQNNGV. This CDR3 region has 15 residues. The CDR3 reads CASSLEGQGTNTIYF. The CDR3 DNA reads TGTGCCAGCAGCTTAGAGGGACAGGGGACAAACACCATATATTTT. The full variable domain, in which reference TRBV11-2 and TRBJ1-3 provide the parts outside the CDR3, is EAGVAQSPRYKIIEKRQSVAFWCNPISGHATLYWYQQILGQGPKLLIQFQNNGVVDDSQLPKDRFSAERLKGVDSTLKIQPAKLEDSAVYLCASSLEGQGTNTIYFGEGSWLTVV.

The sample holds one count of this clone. The CDR3 sequence: CASSYDSDGGYTF. The CDR3 DNA is TGCGCCAGCAGCTACGACAGCGACGGGGGCTACACCTTC. The chain recombines TRBV5-1 with TRBJ1-2; D is possibly TRBD1 (5 bases). The ends were cut back, 3 bases at V and 8 bases at J, with 14 bases in the middle. Germline CDR1 and CDR2: SGHRS and YFSETQ. The CDR3 spans 13 residues.

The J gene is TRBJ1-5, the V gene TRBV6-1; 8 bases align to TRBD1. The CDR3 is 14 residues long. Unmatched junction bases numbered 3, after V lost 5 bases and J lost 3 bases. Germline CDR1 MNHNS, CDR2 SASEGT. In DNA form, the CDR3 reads TGTGCCAGCAGTAAACAGGGGGACAATCAGCCCCAGCATTTT. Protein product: CASSKQGDNQPQHF.

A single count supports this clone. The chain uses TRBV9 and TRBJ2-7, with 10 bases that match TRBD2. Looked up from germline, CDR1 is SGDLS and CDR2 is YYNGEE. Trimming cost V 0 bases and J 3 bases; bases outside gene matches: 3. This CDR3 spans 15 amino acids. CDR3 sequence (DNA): TGTGCCAGCAGCGTAGCGAGCGGGGGGGTCTACGAGCAGTACTTC. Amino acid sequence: CASSVASGGVYEQYF.

CDR3 DNA sequence: TGTGCCAGCAGCTCGGGACACCTGAAAGGGAACACTGAAGCTTTCTTT. Protein product: CASSSGHLKGNTEAFF. This chain connects TRBV7-8 to TRBJ1-1; D might be TRBD1 (6 bases). Trimming pared 4 bases from V and 1 base from J, leaving 16 bases between. Per the germline V gene, CDR1 is SGHVS and CDR2 is FQNEAQ. The CDR3 loop spans 16 amino acids.

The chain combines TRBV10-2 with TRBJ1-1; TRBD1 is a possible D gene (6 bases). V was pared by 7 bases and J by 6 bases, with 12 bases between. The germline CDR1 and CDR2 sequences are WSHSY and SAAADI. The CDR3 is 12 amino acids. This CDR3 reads CASNTGKAEAFF. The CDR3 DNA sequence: TGCGCCAGCAACACAGGGAAAGCTGAAGCTTTCTTT.

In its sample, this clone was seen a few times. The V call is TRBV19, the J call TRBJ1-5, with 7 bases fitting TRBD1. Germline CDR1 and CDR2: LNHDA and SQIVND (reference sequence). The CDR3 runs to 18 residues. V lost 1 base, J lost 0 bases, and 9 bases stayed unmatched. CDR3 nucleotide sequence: TGTGCCAGTAGTATAGTGCTGGGACAGCCCGTTAGCAATCAGCCCCAGCATTTT. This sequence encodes CASSIVLGQPVSNQPQHF.

DNA for the CDR3: TGTGCTAGTGGTTTGGATCCCGACAGGGGGTACTCACCCCTCCACTTT. Translated: CASGLDPDRGYSPLHF. This chain connects TRBV12-5 to TRBJ1-6; 9 bases map to TRBD1. Germline trimming cut 1 base from V and 10 bases from J; bases unmatched to any gene: 8. Germline values: CDR1 LGHNT, CDR2 FRNRAP. The CDR3 extends over 16 amino acids.

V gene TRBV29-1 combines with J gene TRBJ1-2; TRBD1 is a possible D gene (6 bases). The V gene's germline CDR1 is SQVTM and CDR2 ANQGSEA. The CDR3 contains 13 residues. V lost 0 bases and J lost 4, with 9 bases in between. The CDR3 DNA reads TGCAGCGTTGAAGAAGGGGGTGGCTATGGCTACACCTTC. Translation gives CSVEEGGGYGYTF.

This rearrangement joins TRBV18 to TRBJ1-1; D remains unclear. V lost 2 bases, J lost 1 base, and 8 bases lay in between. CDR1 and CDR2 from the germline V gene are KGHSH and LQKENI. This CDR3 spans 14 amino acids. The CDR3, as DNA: TGTGCCAGCTCACCAAATGGGAGGAACACTGAAGCTTTCTTT. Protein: CASSPNGRNTEAFF.

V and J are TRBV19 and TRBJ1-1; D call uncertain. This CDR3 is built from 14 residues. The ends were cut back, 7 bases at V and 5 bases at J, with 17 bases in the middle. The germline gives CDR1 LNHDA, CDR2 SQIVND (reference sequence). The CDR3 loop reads CASTSRGPRTEAFF. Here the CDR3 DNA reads TGTGCCAGTACGTCTCGAGGGCCCCGGACTGAAGCTTTCTTT.

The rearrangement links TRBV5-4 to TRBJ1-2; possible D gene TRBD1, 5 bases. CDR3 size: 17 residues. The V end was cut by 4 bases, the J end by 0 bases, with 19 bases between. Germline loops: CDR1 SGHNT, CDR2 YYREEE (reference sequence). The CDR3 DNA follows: TGTGCCAGCAGCGGTGGCGGGGGAAGGAGGCCTAACTATGGCTACACCTTC. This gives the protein CASSGGGGRRPNYGYTF.

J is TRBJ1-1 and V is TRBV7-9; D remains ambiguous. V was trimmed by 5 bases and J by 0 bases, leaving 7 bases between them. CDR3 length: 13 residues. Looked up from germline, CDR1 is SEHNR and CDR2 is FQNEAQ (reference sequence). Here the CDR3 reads CASSQTLNTEAFF. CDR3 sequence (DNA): TGTGCCAGCAGCCAGACACTGAACACTGAAGCTTTCTTT.

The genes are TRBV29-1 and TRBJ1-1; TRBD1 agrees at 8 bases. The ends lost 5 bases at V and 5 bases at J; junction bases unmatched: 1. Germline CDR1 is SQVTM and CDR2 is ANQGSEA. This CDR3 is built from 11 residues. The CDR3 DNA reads TGCAGCGTTCACAGGGGGACTGAAGCTTTCTTT. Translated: CSVHRGTEAFF.

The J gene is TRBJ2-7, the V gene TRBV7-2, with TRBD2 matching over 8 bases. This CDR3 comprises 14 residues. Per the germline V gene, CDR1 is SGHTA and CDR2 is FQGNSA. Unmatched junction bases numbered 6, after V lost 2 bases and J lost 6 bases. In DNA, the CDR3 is TGTGCCAGCAGCTTAATGGCGGGGGGCCCCGAGCAGTACTTC. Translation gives CASSLMAGGPEQYF.

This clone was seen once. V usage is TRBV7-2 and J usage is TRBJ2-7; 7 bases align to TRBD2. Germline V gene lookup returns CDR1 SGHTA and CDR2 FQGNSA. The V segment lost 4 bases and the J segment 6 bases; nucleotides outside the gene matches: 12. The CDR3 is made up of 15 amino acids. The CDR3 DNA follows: TGTGCCAGCAGCTCTCAAAGCCAGCTAGCGGCCGAGCAGTACTTC. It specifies CASSSQSQLAAEQYF.

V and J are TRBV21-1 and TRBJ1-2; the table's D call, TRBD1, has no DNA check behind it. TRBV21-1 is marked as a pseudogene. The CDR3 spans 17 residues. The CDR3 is CASSTNYGQGPNYGYTF. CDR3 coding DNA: TGTGCCAGCAGCACCAATTACGGACAGGGCCCTAACTATGGCTACACCTTC.

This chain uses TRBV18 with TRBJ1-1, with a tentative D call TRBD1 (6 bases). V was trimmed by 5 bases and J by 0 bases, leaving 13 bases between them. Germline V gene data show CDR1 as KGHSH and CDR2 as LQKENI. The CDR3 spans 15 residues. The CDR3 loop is CASSSGHLMNTEAFF. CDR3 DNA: TGTGCCAGCTCATCGGGACATTTAATGAACACTGAAGCTTTCTTT.

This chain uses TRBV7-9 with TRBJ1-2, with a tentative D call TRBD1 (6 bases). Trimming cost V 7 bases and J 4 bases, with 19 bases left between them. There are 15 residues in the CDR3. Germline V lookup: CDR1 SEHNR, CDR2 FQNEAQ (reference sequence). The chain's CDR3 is CASTKRDQGSYGYTF. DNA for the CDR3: TGTGCCAGCACCAAACGAGACCAGGGGAGCTATGGCTACACCTTC. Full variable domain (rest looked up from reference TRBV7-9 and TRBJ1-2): DTGVSQNPRHKITKRGQNVTFRCDPISEHNRLYWYRQTLGQGPEFLTYFQNEAQLEKSRLLSDRFSAERPKGSFSTLEIQRTEQGDSAMYLCASTKRDQGSYGYTFGSGTRLTVV.

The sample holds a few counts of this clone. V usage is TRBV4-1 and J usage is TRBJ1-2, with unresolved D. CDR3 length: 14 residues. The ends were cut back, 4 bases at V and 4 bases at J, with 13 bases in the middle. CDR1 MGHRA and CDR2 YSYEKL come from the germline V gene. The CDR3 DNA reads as TGCGCCAGCAGCCCCTCCCCAGGATTCTATGGCTACACCTTC. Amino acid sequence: CASSPSPGFYGYTF.

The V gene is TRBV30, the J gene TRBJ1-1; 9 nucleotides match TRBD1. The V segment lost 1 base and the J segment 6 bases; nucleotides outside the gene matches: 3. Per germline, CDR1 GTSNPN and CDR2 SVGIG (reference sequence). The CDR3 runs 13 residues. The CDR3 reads CAWSETGGAEAFF. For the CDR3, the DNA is TGTGCCTGGAGTGAGACAGGGGGTGCTGAAGCTTTCTTT.